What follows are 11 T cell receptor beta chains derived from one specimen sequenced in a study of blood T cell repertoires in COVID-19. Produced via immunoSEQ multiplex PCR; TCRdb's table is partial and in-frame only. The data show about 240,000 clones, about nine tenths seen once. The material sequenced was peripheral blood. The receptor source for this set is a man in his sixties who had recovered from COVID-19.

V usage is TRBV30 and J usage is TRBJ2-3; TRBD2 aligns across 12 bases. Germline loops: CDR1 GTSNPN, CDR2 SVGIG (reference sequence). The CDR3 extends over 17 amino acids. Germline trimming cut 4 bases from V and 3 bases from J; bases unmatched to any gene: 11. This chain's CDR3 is CAWKPRTSGVWTDTQYF. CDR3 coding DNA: TGTGCCTGGAAACCTCGGACTAGCGGGGTATGGACAGATACGCAGTATTTT.

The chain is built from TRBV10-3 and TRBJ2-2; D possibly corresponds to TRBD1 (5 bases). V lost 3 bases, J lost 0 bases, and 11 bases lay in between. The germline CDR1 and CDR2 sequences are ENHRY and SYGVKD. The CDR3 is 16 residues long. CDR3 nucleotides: TGTGCCATCAGTGACATTCGACAGACGAACACCGGGGAGCTGTTTTTT. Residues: CAISDIRQTNTGELFF.

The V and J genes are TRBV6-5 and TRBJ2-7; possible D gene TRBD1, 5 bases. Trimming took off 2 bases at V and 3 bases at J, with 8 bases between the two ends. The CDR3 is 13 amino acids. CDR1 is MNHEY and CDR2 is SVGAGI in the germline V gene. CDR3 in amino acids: CASSYQGNYEQYF. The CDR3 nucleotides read TGTGCCAGCAGTTACCAGGGTAACTACGAGCAGTACTTC.

The CDR3 spells CATLRGDRGNEQFF. The CDR3 DNA reads as TGTGCCACCCTACGGGGGGACAGGGGCAATGAGCAGTTCTTC. The genes are TRBV19 and TRBJ2-1, with TRBD1 identical over 10 bases. Trimming cost V 10 bases and J 6 bases; bases outside gene matches: 9. CDR1 is LNHDA and CDR2 is SQIVND in the germline V gene (reference sequence). CDR3 length equals 14 residues.

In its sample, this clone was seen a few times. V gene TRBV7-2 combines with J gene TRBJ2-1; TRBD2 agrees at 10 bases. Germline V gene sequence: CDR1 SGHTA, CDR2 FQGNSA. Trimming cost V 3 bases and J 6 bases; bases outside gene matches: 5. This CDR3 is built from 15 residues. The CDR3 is CASSFSGGFGNEQFF. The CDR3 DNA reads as TGTGCCAGCAGCTTTAGCGGGGGGTTCGGCAATGAGCAGTTCTTC.

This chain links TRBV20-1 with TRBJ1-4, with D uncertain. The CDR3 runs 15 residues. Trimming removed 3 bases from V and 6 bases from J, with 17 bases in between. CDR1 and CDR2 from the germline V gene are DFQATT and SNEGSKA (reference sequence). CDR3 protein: CSASVAVFSDEKLFF. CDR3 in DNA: TGCAGTGCTAGTGTAGCTGTGTTCTCTGATGAAAAACTGTTTTTT.

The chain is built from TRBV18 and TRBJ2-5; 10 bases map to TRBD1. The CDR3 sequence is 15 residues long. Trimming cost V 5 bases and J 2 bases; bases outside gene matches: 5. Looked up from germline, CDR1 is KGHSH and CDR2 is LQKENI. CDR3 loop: CASSLRTGGQETQYF. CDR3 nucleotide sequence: TGTGCCAGCTCATTGCGGACAGGGGGACAAGAGACCCAGTACTTC.

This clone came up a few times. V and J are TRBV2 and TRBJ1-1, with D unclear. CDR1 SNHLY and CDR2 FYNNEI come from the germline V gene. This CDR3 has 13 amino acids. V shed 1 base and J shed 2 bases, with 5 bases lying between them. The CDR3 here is CASSEDSNTEAFF. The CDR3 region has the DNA TGTGCCAGCAGTGAAGACAGTAACACTGAAGCTTTCTTT.

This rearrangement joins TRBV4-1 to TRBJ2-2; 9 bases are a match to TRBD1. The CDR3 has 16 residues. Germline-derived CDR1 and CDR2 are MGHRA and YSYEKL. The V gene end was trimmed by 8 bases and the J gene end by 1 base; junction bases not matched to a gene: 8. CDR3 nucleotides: TGCGCCAGCCGACCTCCGGGACAGGGGAACACCGGGGAGCTGTTTTTT. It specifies CASRPPGQGNTGELFF.

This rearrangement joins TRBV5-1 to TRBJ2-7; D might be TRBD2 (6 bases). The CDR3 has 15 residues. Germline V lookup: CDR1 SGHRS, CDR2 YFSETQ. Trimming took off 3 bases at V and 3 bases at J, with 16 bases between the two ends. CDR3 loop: CASSSLPGLSYEQYF. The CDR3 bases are TGCGCCAGCAGCTCCCTCCCGGGACTCAGCTACGAGCAGTACTTC.

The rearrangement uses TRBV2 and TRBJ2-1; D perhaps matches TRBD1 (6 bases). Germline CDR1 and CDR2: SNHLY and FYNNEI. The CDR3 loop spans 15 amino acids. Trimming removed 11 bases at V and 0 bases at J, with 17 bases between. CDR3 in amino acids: CAGRRQDVSYNEQFF. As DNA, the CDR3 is TGTGCCGGCCGAAGACAGGACGTCTCCTACAATGAGCAGTTCTTC.